This passage covers 19 T cell receptor beta chains from one sample sequenced in a study of CD8+ T cells in alopecia areata. Sequencing templates came from extracted RNA that was reverse transcribed into cDNA. Profiled with immunoSEQ multiplex PCR; TCRdb holds only in-frame clones, not every one. The data contain approximately 200,000 clones, about 40% of them singletons. Treatment indicated: oral pan-JAK inhibitor, 5-10 mg twice daily. The specimen comprised CD4+ T cells sorted from blood, sampled around week 37, from a patient treated with tofacitinib. Source of these receptors: a human donor with alopecia areata.

The J gene is TRBJ2-3, the V gene TRBV6-6, with D unclear. This CDR3 contains 11 residues. Germline V gene sequence: CDR1 MNHNY, CDR2 SVGAGI (reference sequence). V lost 6 bases, J lost 2 bases, and 3 bases lay in between. CDR3 residues: CASSATDTQYF. The DNA of the CDR3 is TGTGCCAGCAGCGCCACAGATACGCAGTATTTT.

This rearrangement joins TRBV7-2 to TRBJ2-3; D is uncertain. Germline loops: CDR1 SGHTA, CDR2 FQGNSA. The germline V and J ends were trimmed by 1 base and 0 bases, with 11 bases remaining between them. The CDR3 covers 16 residues. The CDR3 spells CASSLDAALSTDTQYF. CDR3 in DNA: TGTGCCAGCAGCTTAGACGCCGCGTTAAGCACAGATACGCAGTATTTT.

This clone has more than one count but fewer than ten. The chain is built from TRBV18 and TRBJ2-7, with 8 bases fitting TRBD1. V dropped 6 bases and J dropped 5; count of bases not matched to a gene: 6. Germline V gene data show CDR1 as KGHSH and CDR2 as LQKENI. The CDR3 loop spans 13 amino acids. The CDR3, as DNA: TGTGCCAGCTCCCCAGGGGGCAGGGACGAGCAGTACTTC. It codes for CASSPGGRDEQYF.

On this clone itself: Other DNA sequences in the sample encode the same CDR3. CDR3 loop: CASSVRGETQYF. CDR3 DNA sequence: TGTGCCAGCAGTGTCCGAGGGGAGACCCAGTACTTC. The chain joins TRBV9 to TRBJ2-5, with D possibly being TRBD2 (5 bases). The V gene lost 5 bases and the J gene lost 5 bases, with 10 bases spanning the gap. CDR1 is SGDLS and CDR2 is YYNGEE in the germline V gene. The CDR3 is 12 residues long. Full variable domain (remainder filled in from reference TRBV9 and TRBJ2-5): DSGVTQTPKHLITATGQRVTLRCSPRSGDLSVYWYQQSLDQGLQFLIQYYNGEERAKGNILERFSAQQFPDLHSELNLSSLELGDSALYFCASSVRGETQYFGPGTRLLVL.

This chain joins TRBV4-1 and TRBJ1-5; tentative D call: TRBD1 (5 bases). The germline V gene encodes CDR1 MGHRA and CDR2 YSYEKL. Trimming stripped 5 bases from V and 2 bases from J, with 13 bases between. The CDR3 consists of 15 residues. The CDR3 spells CASSTGLRGNQPQHF. The DNA of the CDR3 is TGCGCCAGCAGCACGGGACTCCGGGGCAATCAGCCCCAGCATTTT.

The chain combines TRBV7-2 with TRBJ2-7; D remains ambiguous. The CDR3 runs 14 residues. In germline, CDR1 is SGHTA, CDR2 FQGNSA. V dropped 2 bases and J dropped 1 base, with 9 bases sitting between them. CDR3 sequence: CASSLRGESYEQYF. The DNA of the CDR3 is TGTGCCAGCAGCTTACGTGGAGAATCCTACGAGCAGTACTTC.

This clone occurred a few times. This sequence joins TRBV7-2 and TRBJ2-5; TRBD2 might be the D (6 bases). This CDR3 comprises 15 residues. Germline assignment: CDR1 SGHTA and CDR2 FQGNSA. V lost 5 bases and J lost 5, with 18 bases in between. CDR3 in amino acids: CASSLRRGGRETQYF. CDR3 in DNA: TGTGCCAGCAGCCTTCGAAGAGGAGGGAGGGAGACCCAGTACTTC.

V gene TRBV2 combines with J gene TRBJ2-1, with TRBD1 matching over 7 bases. The junction had 6 bases not matched to a gene; V was cut back by 9 bases and J by 4 bases. This CDR3 comprises 13 residues. Germline lookup yields CDR1 SNHLY and CDR2 FYNNEI. This chain's CDR3 is CASTGQLYNEQFF. In DNA, the CDR3 is TGTGCCAGTACGGGACAGCTATACAATGAGCAGTTCTTC.

A few counts support this clone. The chain's CDR3 is CASSEYRTGNTDTQYF. For the CDR3, the DNA is TGTGCCAGCAGTGAATATCGGACAGGAAACACAGATACGCAGTATTTT. The V and J genes are TRBV25-1 and TRBJ2-3; 7 bases are shared with TRBD1. CDR3 length equals 16 residues. V was pared by 0 bases and J by 2 bases, with 5 bases of the junction left unmatched. The germline V gene encodes CDR1 MGHDK and CDR2 SYGVNS.

This clone was found once. The V gene is TRBV5-1, the J gene TRBJ1-1, with D hard to call. Trimming removed 2 bases from V and 0 bases from J, with 8 bases in between. This CDR3 is 14 amino acids long. Germline CDR1 SGHRS, CDR2 YFSETQ. CDR3 sequence: CASSFEGMNTEAFF. For the CDR3, the DNA is TGCGCCAGCAGCTTCGAGGGCATGAACACTGAAGCTTTCTTT.

V gene TRBV30 combines with J gene TRBJ2-1; D may be TRBD2 (6 bases). The CDR3 spans 13 residues. V lost 1 base to trimming and J lost 7 bases, with 11 bases between them. Germline-derived CDR1 and CDR2 are GTSNPN and SVGIG (reference sequence). In nucleotides, the CDR3 is TGTGCCTGGAGTGCTCGGAGGGGTAATGAGCAGTTCTTC. It encodes CAWSARRGNEQFF.

The chain employs TRBV25-1 and TRBJ1-4, with 9 bases lining up with TRBD1. The CDR3 sequence is 16 residues long. The ends lost 1 base at V and 10 bases at J; junction bases unmatched: 10. The germline gives CDR1 MGHDK, CDR2 SYGVNS. The CDR3 DNA is TGTGCCAGCAGTGAATTCCCCGGGACAGGGCTCGGAAAACTGTTTTTT. Translation: CASSEFPGTGLGKLFF.

The chain has TRBV7-2 and TRBJ1-2; perhaps TRBD1 as D (5 bases). CDR1 is SGHTA and CDR2 is FQGNSA in the germline V gene. This CDR3 comprises 16 residues. V lost 3 bases and J lost 7, with 21 bases in between. The CDR3 is CASSLVESGIYAGYTF. CDR3 in DNA: TGTGCCAGCAGCTTGGTGGAGTCAGGGATTTATGCTGGCTACACCTTC.

This clone was detected only once. The gene calls are TRBV30 and TRBJ2-5; 11 nucleotides match TRBD1. The V and J ends lost 3 bases and 5 bases, in that order; junction bases with no gene match: 5. There are 14 residues in the CDR3. Looked up from germline, CDR1 is GTSNPN and CDR2 is SVGIG (reference sequence). The CDR3 DNA follows: TGTGCCTGGAGGGACAGGGGGCGCGGGGAGACCCAGTACTTC. It translates to CAWRDRGRGETQYF.

The chain joins TRBV15 to TRBJ2-7, with TRBD1 matching 7 bases. V lost 0 bases, J lost 6 bases, and 5 bases stayed unmatched. CDR1 is LNHNV and CDR2 is YYDKDF in the germline V gene (reference sequence). This CDR3 region has 14 residues. CDR3 nucleotides: TGTGCCACCAGCAGAGATCGACAGGGCTTCGAGCAGTACTTC. Translated, it gives CATSRDRQGFEQYF.

V and J are TRBV4-3 and TRBJ2-3; 7 bases line up with TRBD1. V was pared by 4 bases and J by 0 bases, with 7 bases of the junction left unmatched. Looked up from germline, CDR1 is LGHNA and CDR2 is YSLEER. The CDR3 has 16 amino acids. The CDR3 bases are TGCGCCAGCAGCCTAACCAGACAGGGCAGCACAGATACGCAGTATTTT. It encodes CASSLTRQGSTDTQYF.

This clone was detected only a few times. This chain joins TRBV29-1 and TRBJ2-1; D gene unclear. Germline CDR1 is SQVTM and CDR2 is ANQGSEA. The CDR3 covers 11 residues. V lost 5 bases and J 3 bases, leaving 5 bases between the germline ends. CDR3 nucleotides: TGCAGCGTTCTCCTCTACAATGAGCAGTTCTTC. This translates into CSVLLYNEQFF.

This clone was detected a few times. The rearrangement uses TRBV5-1 and TRBJ2-1; tentative D call: TRBD2 (6 bases). Trimming pared 4 bases from V and 6 bases from J, leaving 20 bases between. The germline CDR1 and CDR2 sequences are SGHRS and YFSETQ. The CDR3 sequence is 16 residues long. Written as DNA, the CDR3 is TGCGCCAGCAGCCGGGGGACCAATTATGCTGTCAATGAGCAGTTCTTC. Its translation is CASSRGTNYAVNEQFF. The complete variable domain, with remaining parts taken from reference TRBV5-1 and TRBJ2-1, reads KAGVTQTPRYLIKTRGQQVTLSCSPISGHRSVSWYQQTPGQGLQFLFEYFSETQRNKGNFPGRFSGRQFSNSRSEMNVSTLELGDSALYLCASSRGTNYAVNEQFFGPGTRLTVL.

The chain links TRBV5-1 to TRBJ1-2, with 8 bases lining up with TRBD1. Germline values: CDR1 SGHRS, CDR2 YFSETQ. V lost 5 bases and J lost 6; bases outside the gene matches: 12. The CDR3 length is 15 residues. The chain's CDR3 is CASRGQRQGPNGYTF. CDR3 nucleotides: TGCGCCAGCAGGGGCCAGCGACAGGGGCCCAATGGCTACACCTTC. The full variable domain, with the rest looked up from reference TRBV5-1 and TRBJ1-2, is KAGVTQTPRYLIKTRGQQVTLSCSPISGHRSVSWYQQTPGQGLQFLFEYFSETQRNKGNFPGRFSGRQFSNSRSEMNVSTLELGDSALYLCASRGQRQGPNGYTFGSGTRLTVV.